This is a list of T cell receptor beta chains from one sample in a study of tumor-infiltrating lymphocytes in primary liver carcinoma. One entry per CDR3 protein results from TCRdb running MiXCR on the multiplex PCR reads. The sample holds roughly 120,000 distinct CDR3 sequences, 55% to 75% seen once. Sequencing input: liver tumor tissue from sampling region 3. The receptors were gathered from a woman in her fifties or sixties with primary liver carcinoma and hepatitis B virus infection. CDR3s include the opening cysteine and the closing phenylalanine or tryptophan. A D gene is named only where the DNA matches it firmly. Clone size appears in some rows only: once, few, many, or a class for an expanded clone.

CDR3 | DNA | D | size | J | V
CAWTLRDRGLYEQYF | TGTGCCTGGACCCTCCGGGACAGGGGGCTTTACGAGCAGTACTTC | TRBD1 | many | TRBJ2-7 | TRBV30
CASSPTSGDNNEQFF | TGTGCCAGCAGCCCGACTAGCGGGGATAACAATGAGCAGTTCTTC | TRBD2 | many | TRBJ2-1 | TRBV6-4
CASSLKGGTEALF | TGCGCCAGCAGCTTAAAGGGGGGGACTGAAGCTTTGTTT | . | . | TRBJ1-1 | TRBV11-3
CASSRRLAGGPHNEQFF | TGTGCCAGCAGCAGGAGACTAGCGGGAGGCCCCCACAATGAGCAGTTCTTC | TRBD2 | . | TRBJ2-1 | TRBV11-2
CASSHLSIAGARETQYF | TGTGCCAGCAGTCACCTCTCTATAGCGGGAGCACGAGAGACCCAGTACTTC | TRBD2 | many | TRBJ2-5 | TRBV6-2/TRBV6-3
CAIRQALGEKLFF | TGTGCCATCAGACAGGCTCTGGGTGAAAAACTGTTTTTT | . | . | TRBJ1-4 | TRBV10-3
CASSLAVTDEQFF | TGTGCCAGCAGCTTAGCGGTTACGGATGAGCAGTTCTTC | . | . | TRBJ2-1 | TRBV7-3
CASSRGDRYGYTF | TGTGCCAGCAGCCGGGGGGACAGATATGGCTACACCTTC | TRBD1 | few | TRBJ1-2 | TRBV7-9
CAIRQVRRETEQFF | TGTGCCATCAGACAGGTTCGTAGGGAAACTGAGCAGTTCTTC | . | . | TRBJ2-1 | TRBV11-2
CASSEGRLSF | TGTGCCAGCAGCGAGGGTAGACTCTCATTC | . | few | TRBJ1-2 | TRBV7-9
CASSFRGVWQFF | TGTGCCAGCAGTTTTCGGGGTGTATGGCAATTCTTC | . | . | TRBJ2-1 | TRBV12-3/TRBV12-4
CASSRRQGGAGLAVRSGYNEQFF | TGTGCCAGCAGCCGCAGACAGGGGGGCGCGGGACTAGCGGTACGGTCAGGCTACAATGAGCAGTTCTTC | TRBD2 | . | TRBJ2-1 | TRBV11-2
CTVRGGVGGGEQFF | TGCACCGTGAGAGGCGGTGTGGGGGGGGGTGAGCAGTTCTTC | TRBD2 | once | TRBJ2-1 | TRBV29-1
CASRTSSYNEQFF | TGTGCCAGCAGAACTAGTTCCTACAATGAGCAGTTCTTC | . | many | TRBJ2-1 | TRBV6-2/TRBV6-3
CASGQEPGGKYNGQFF | TGCGCCAGCGGCCAAGAGCCGGGAGGGAAGTACAATGGGCAGTTCTTC | TRBD2 | . | TRBJ2-1 | TRBV4-1
CASSLVQGDGELFF | TGTGCCAGCAGTTTAGTACAGGGAGATGGAGAACTGTTTTTT | . | . | TRBJ1-4 | TRBV12-3/TRBV12-4
CANRASGLVGGQYF | TGTGCCAACAGAGCCTCGGGACTAGTGGGAGGGCAGTACTTC | TRBD2 | once | TRBJ2-7 | TRBV28
CASSFRWDRDTEVFF | TGCGCCAGCAGCTTCCGCTGGGACAGGGATACTGAAGTTTTCTTT | TRBD1 | . | TRBJ1-1 | TRBV11-2
CASSFSGQAEAFF | TGTGCCAGCAGCTTTTCCGGACAGGCTGAAGCTTTCTTT | TRBD1 | . | TRBJ1-1 | TRBV5-5
CASSRQDEQYF | TGTGCCAGCTCACGACAGGACGAGCAGTACTTC | . | few | TRBJ2-7 | TRBV18
CASELITETSDSNEQFF | TGTGCCAGCGAACTCATAACCGAGACTAGCGATTCGAATGAGCAGTTCTTC | TRBD2 | . | TRBJ2-1 | TRBV28
CASSPSSSSDRKISPLHF | TGTGCCAGCTCACCCTCTTCTTCTTCGGACAGGAAAATTTCACCCCTCCACTTT | TRBD1 | . | TRBJ1-6 | TRBV18
CASTTVLSSYNEQFF | TGTGCCAGCACCACCGTACTAAGCTCCTACAATGAGCAGTTCTTC | . | many | TRBJ2-1 | TRBV12-3/TRBV12-4
CTSSPRDVKNQPQHF | TGTACCAGCAGCCCCAGGGACGTGAAGAATCAGCCCCAGCATTTT | . | . | TRBJ1-5 | TRBV11-2